This entry concerns a single TCR beta chain. TCRdb keeps only in-frame clones here, not all; method: immunoSEQ multiplex PCR. The sample carries roughly 150,000 clones, approximately 87% recorded once. The data are from a study of blood T cell repertoires in COVID-19. Trimming stripped 6 bases from V and 5 bases from J, with 10 bases between. Germline-derived CDR1 and CDR2 are MNHEY and SMNVEV (reference sequence). The CDR3 covers 12 residues. The sample consisted of peripheral blood. The sequence derives from an older woman with acute or convalescent COVID-19. J is TRBJ1-2 and V is TRBV27; D is undetermined. CDR3 in amino acids: CASSSDYYGYTF. DNA for the CDR3: TGTGCCAGCAGCTCGGACTATTATGGCTACACCTTC.